The subject of this entry is one TCR beta chain. The same CDR3 arises from other DNA sequences in this sample as well. Authors' data handling: Amplification of reference gene primers provided the estimated nucleated cell counts. Here immunoSEQ multiplex PCR was the method, and the copy in TCRdb shows in-frame clones only, minus some. The DNA gave D and trimming, while V, J and clone size come from that table. This table has some 120,000 clones, about 89% appearing once. The entry originates in a study of blood T cell repertoires in COVID-19. Background on the study: PBMCs, B-cell-depleted T cells, or T cells were the source of the cDNA or gDNA that made up the material.

V dropped 3 bases and J dropped 0; count of bases not matched to a gene: 4. CDR3 length: 15 residues. The V gene's germline CDR1 is SGHKS and CDR2 YYEKEE (reference sequence). The gene calls are TRBV5-5 and TRBJ2-7, with TRBD1 matching over 9 bases. This TCR was recovered from a human donor with acute or convalescent COVID-19. The donor label of this sample is uncertain. The sample was peripheral blood. DNA for the CDR3: TGTGCCAGCAGCTATCGGGGACAGGGCTCCTACGAGCAGTACTTC. It encodes CASSYRGQGSYEQYF.